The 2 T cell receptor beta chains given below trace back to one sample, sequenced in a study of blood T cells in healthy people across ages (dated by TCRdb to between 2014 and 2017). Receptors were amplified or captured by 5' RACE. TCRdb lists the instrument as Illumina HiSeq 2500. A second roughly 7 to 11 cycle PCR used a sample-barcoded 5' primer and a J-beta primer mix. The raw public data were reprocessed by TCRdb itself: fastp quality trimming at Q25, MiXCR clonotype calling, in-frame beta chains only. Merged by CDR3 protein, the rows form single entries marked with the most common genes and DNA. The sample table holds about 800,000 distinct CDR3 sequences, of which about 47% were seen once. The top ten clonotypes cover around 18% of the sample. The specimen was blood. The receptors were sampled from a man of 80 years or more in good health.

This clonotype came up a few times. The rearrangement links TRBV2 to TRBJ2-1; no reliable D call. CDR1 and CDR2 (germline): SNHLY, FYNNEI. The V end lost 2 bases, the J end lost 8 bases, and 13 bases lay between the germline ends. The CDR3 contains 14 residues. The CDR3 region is CASSEFWGKDEQFF. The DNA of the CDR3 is TGTGCCAGCAGTGAATTCTGGGGAAAGGATGAGCAGTTCTTC.

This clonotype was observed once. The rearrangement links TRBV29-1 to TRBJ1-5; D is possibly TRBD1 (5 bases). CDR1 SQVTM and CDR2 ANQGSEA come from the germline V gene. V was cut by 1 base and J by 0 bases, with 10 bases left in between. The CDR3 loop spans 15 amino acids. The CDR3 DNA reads TGCAGCGTTGAAGGCAGACAGAATAGCAATCAGCCCCAGCATTTT. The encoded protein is CSVEGRQNSNQPQHF.